A single sample is the source of the 30 T cell receptor beta chains below, sequenced in a study of cytomegalovirus exposure and HLA in healthy donors. Vbeta (60) and Jbeta (13) primers were used in the PCR. Some clones are missing from TCRdb's copy, which holds only in-frame ones; the method was immunoSEQ multiplex PCR. This sample's table reports under 150,000 clones. Sequencing was done on a sample of PBMCs. The source is a woman aged 40 to 50 in good health and CMV-seronegative.

DNA of the CDR3: TGTGCCAGCAGTCCTCCGGGACTAGCGGGGCCAGATACGCAGTATTTT. As protein: CASSPPGLAGPDTQYF. This sequence joins TRBV28 and TRBJ2-3, with 13 bases aligning to TRBD2. The CDR3 is made up of 16 amino acids. Germline CDR1 is MDHEN and CDR2 is SYDVKM. With 5 bases clipped from V and 4 bases from J, the junction kept 6 bases outside the gene matches.

This chain uses TRBV7-3 with TRBJ1-6; D gene ambiguous. Germline-derived CDR1 and CDR2 are SGHTA and FQGTGA. This CDR3 spans 13 amino acids. Trimming stripped 1 base from V and 6 bases from J, with 4 bases between. The DNA of the CDR3 is TGTGCCAGCAGCTTAAGCGGTAATTCACCCCTCCACTTT. Translated: CASSLSGNSPLHF.

The chain's CDR3 is CARNDSRQETQYF. The CDR3 DNA sequence: TGCGCCAGAAATGACAGCCGGCAAGAGACCCAGTACTTC. V gene TRBV5-1 combines with J gene TRBJ2-5; D is possibly TRBD1 (5 bases). The CDR3 runs to 13 residues. With 8 bases removed from V and 2 bases from J, the gap between germline ends came to 13 bases. CDR1 is SGHRS and CDR2 is YFSETQ in the germline V gene.

CDR3 sequence: CASTKGGMSNGYTF. The DNA of the CDR3 is TGTGCCAGCACCAAAGGGGGCATGAGCAATGGCTACACCTTC. The V and J genes are TRBV27 and TRBJ1-2; 7 nucleotides line up with TRBD1. CDR1 is MNHEY, CDR2 SMNVEV, per germline (reference sequence). The CDR3 extends over 14 amino acids. Trimming took 7 bases from V and 6 from J; bases not matched to a gene: 11.

The chain combines TRBV27 with TRBJ2-7; 11 bases fit TRBD1. Germline CDR1 and CDR2: MNHEY and SMNVEV (reference sequence). The CDR3 contains 14 residues. V trimming: 4 bases; J trimming: 9 bases; junction bases outside the gene matches: 8. The CDR3 DNA reads as TGTGCCAGCAGTTCACCCGGGACAGGGGGGGTGCAGTACGTC. Its translation: CASSSPGTGGVQYV.

V is TRBV5-1 and J is TRBJ2-7; 10 bases are shared with TRBD1. This CDR3 is 14 amino acids long. The germline CDR1 and CDR2 sequences are SGHRS and YFSETQ. Germline trimming cut 4 bases from V and 5 bases from J; bases unmatched to any gene: 6. The CDR3 DNA follows: TGCGCCAGCAGCCTGGGACAGGGGTGGGACGAGCAGTACTTC. This sequence encodes CASSLGQGWDEQYF.

This chain connects TRBV5-1 to TRBJ1-2; possibly TRBD1 for D (6 bases). Trimming removed 5 bases at V and 4 bases at J, with 18 bases between. The germline V gene encodes CDR1 SGHRS and CDR2 YFSETQ. The CDR3 runs 15 residues. CDR3 sequence reads: CASSLSVGAGYGYTF. CDR3 DNA sequence: TGCGCCAGCAGTTTATCTGTGGGGGCGGGCTATGGCTACACCTTC.

V usage is TRBV5-1 and J usage is TRBJ2-2; 8 bases are shared with TRBD1. V was pared by 4 bases and J by 5 bases, with 4 bases of the junction left unmatched. CDR3 size: 14 residues. Germline lookup yields CDR1 SGHRS and CDR2 YFSETQ. The CDR3 loop reads CASSVGQVTGELFF. As DNA, the CDR3 is TGCGCCAGCAGCGTGGGACAGGTTACCGGGGAGCTGTTTTTT.

This chain links TRBV4-3 with TRBJ1-1; D is unclear. Germline V lookup: CDR1 LGHNA, CDR2 YSLEER. Trimming pared 3 bases from V and 1 base from J, leaving 6 bases between. CDR3 length equals 13 residues. The CDR3 DNA reads as TGCGCCAGCAGCCAGGGAGGGAACACTGAAGCTTTCTTT. As protein: CASSQGGNTEAFF.

The chain joins TRBV6-1 to TRBJ1-3; weak D call: TRBD1 (6 bases). The germline V and J ends were trimmed by 7 bases and 5 bases, with 18 bases remaining between them. In germline, CDR1 is MNHNS, CDR2 SASEGT. The CDR3 length is 15 residues. The CDR3 DNA reads as TGTGCCAGCAACGGGTCCGGGGGGCGGCGAAACACCATATATTTT. Its protein is CASNGSGGRRNTIYF.

This rearrangement joins TRBV7-8 to TRBJ2-7, with D maybe TRBD1 (6 bases). The CDR3 totals 16 residues. Germline V lookup: CDR1 SGHVS, CDR2 FQNEAQ. Trimming took off 4 bases at V and 4 bases at J, with 20 bases between the two ends. In nucleotides, the CDR3 is TGTGCCAGCAGCTCAGACCCGGGACACGGATTGTACGAGCAGTACTTC. This sequence encodes CASSSDPGHGLYEQYF.

The J gene is TRBJ2-7, the V gene TRBV5-1; 10 nucleotides line up with TRBD1. Germline values: CDR1 SGHRS, CDR2 YFSETQ. V was clipped by 2 bases and J by 4 bases; unmatched bases: 6. The CDR3 contains 15 residues. Here the CDR3 reads CASSFDRGLSYEQYF. The CDR3 DNA is TGCGCCAGCAGCTTTGACAGGGGGCTAAGTTACGAGCAGTACTTC. Complete variable domain (other parts from reference TRBV5-1 and TRBJ2-7): KAGVTQTPRYLIKTRGQQVTLSCSPISGHRSVSWYQQTPGQGLQFLFEYFSETQRNKGNFPGRFSGRQFSNSRSEMNVSTLELGDSALYLCASSFDRGLSYEQYFGPGTRLTVT.

The chain links TRBV5-1 to TRBJ2-7; possible D gene TRBD1, 5 bases. The germline V and J ends were trimmed by 4 bases and 7 bases, with 12 bases remaining between them. The CDR3 has 12 residues. The germline gives CDR1 SGHRS, CDR2 YFSETQ. The CDR3 nucleotides read TGCGCCAGCAGCCTGGACACCGGGGAGCAGTACTTC. Translation gives CASSLDTGEQYF.

V and J are TRBV28 and TRBJ2-7; weak D call: TRBD2 (7 bases). CDR3 size: 14 residues. Germline V CDR1 and CDR2: MDHEN, SYDVKM. V was trimmed by 7 bases and J by 6 bases, leaving 19 bases between them. CDR3 DNA: TGTGCCAGCAAAGAAATGGCGGGGGCAGGCGAGCAGTACGTC. This translates into CASKEMAGAGEQYV.

The J gene is TRBJ1-4, the V gene TRBV9, with D perhaps matching TRBD1 (5 bases). V dropped 3 bases and J dropped 0 bases, with 12 bases sitting between them. The V gene's germline CDR1 is SGDLS and CDR2 YYNGEE. The length of the CDR3 is 16 residues. CDR3 sequence reads: CASSARDRSTNEKLFF. The CDR3 DNA reads TGTGCCAGCAGCGCCAGGGATCGCTCAACTAATGAAAAACTGTTTTTT.

The chain has TRBV7-2 and TRBJ2-2, with D unresolved. The CDR3 extends over 15 amino acids. Per germline, CDR1 SGHTA and CDR2 FQGNSA. Trimming shortened V by 1 base and J by 5 bases, and 11 bases separated the two germline ends. The CDR3 nucleotides are TGTGCCAGCAGCTTAGAATGGGCAGCTACCGGGGAGCTGTTTTTT. It yields the protein CASSLEWAATGELFF.

The chain joins TRBV7-3 to TRBJ1-1, with a tentative D call TRBD1 (6 bases). V lost 5 bases and J 5 bases, leaving 15 bases between the germline ends. The CDR3 sequence is 14 residues long. Looked up from germline, CDR1 is SGHTA and CDR2 is FQGTGA. The CDR3 coding sequence is TGTGCCAGCAGCCTGAAAGGGGGTCGGACTGAAGCTTTCTTT. It is translated as CASSLKGGRTEAFF. The variable domain in full, with the rest retrieved from reference TRBV7-3 and TRBJ1-1, is GAGVSQTPSNKVTEKGKYVELRCDPISGHTALYWYRQSLGQGPEFLIYFQGTGAADDSGLPNDRFFAVRPEGSVSTLKIQRTERGDSAVYLCASSLKGGRTEAFFGQGTRLTVV.

The chain recombines TRBV5-1 with TRBJ1-2; no reliable D call. The CDR3 sequence is 16 residues long. Germline values: CDR1 SGHRS, CDR2 YFSETQ. Trimming pared 4 bases from V and 2 bases from J, leaving 18 bases between. The CDR3 reads CASSPFSGSANYGYTF. In DNA form, the CDR3 reads TGCGCCAGCAGCCCCTTCAGTGGCAGCGCCAACTATGGCTACACCTTC.

With regard to this clone: The identical CDR3 is also encoded by other nucleotide sequences in the sample. The chain's CDR3 is CASSPGQGANYGYTF. The CDR3 nucleotides are TGTGCCAGCAGCCCTGGACAGGGAGCCAACTATGGCTACACCTTC. This chain joins TRBV5-4 and TRBJ1-2; 8 positions match TRBD1. The V gene's germline CDR1 is SGHNT and CDR2 YYREEE (reference sequence). CDR3 size: 15 residues. With V trimmed by 4 bases and J by 2 bases, 7 bases remained unmatched.

The chain carries TRBV7-6 and TRBJ1-5; 8 bases match TRBD1. Germline V gene lookup returns CDR1 SGHVS and CDR2 FNYEAQ. The CDR3 runs to 15 residues. Trimming took 6 bases from V and 4 from J; bases not matched to a gene: 8. This CDR3 is CASSLYRGRNQPQHF. The CDR3 DNA follows: TGTGCCAGCAGTCTTTACAGGGGGAGGAATCAGCCCCAGCATTTT.

V usage is TRBV5-6 and J usage is TRBJ1-2; 9 bases line up with TRBD1. Germline CDR1 SGHDT, CDR2 YYEEEE. The V gene end was trimmed by 6 bases and the J gene end by 4 bases; junction bases not matched to a gene: 4. The CDR3 totals 13 residues. CDR3 DNA: TGTGCCAGCAACCTACAGGGGGCCTATGGCTACACCTTC. Its translation: CASNLQGAYGYTF.

This chain uses TRBV10-3 with TRBJ2-3; 9 positions match TRBD2. There are 16 residues in the CDR3. Germline lookup yields CDR1 ENHRY and CDR2 SYGVKD. V lost 3 bases, J lost 1 base, and 5 bases stayed unmatched. CDR3 sequence (DNA): TGTGCCATCAGTGATAGTGCGGGGGGGGGCACAGATACGCAGTATTTT. This gives the protein CAISDSAGGGTDTQYF.

This chain uses TRBV27 with TRBJ1-1; 7 bases match TRBD1. Germline V gene sequence: CDR1 MNHEY, CDR2 SMNVEV (reference sequence). CDR3 length: 15 residues. The J segment lost 2 bases and the V segment lost 5 bases, leaving 8 bases of the junction unmatched. In nucleotides, the CDR3 is TGTGCCAGCAGTCCGTGGGACAGCGACAACACTGAAGCTTTCTTT. This sequence encodes CASSPWDSDNTEAFF.

The V call is TRBV5-4, the J call TRBJ2-3; D might be TRBD1 (5 bases). Trimming pared 2 bases from V and 0 bases from J, leaving 13 bases between. The CDR3 covers 16 residues. Looked up from germline, CDR1 is SGHNT and CDR2 is YYREEE (reference sequence). DNA for the CDR3: TGTGCCAGCAGCTTAAAAACAGGACCTAGCACAGATACGCAGTATTTT. Residues: CASSLKTGPSTDTQYF.

V and J are TRBV28 and TRBJ1-5, with 9 nucleotides matching TRBD1. This CDR3 has 15 residues. CDR1 is MDHEN, CDR2 SYDVKM, per germline. With 7 bases clipped from V and 4 bases from J, the junction kept 8 bases outside the gene matches. CDR3 residues: CASTFLQGANQPQHF. The CDR3, as DNA: TGTGCCAGCACCTTTTTACAGGGGGCGAATCAGCCCCAGCATTTT.

This rearrangement joins TRBV4-3 to TRBJ1-1; weak D call: TRBD1 (5 bases). Germline assignment: CDR1 LGHNA and CDR2 YSLEER. The CDR3 extends over 16 amino acids. V lost 1 base to trimming and J lost 6 bases, with 18 bases between them. This CDR3 is CASSQAQGRAGAEAFF. In nucleotides, the CDR3 is TGCGCCAGCAGCCAAGCTCAGGGCAGGGCTGGAGCTGAAGCTTTCTTT.

The CDR3 loop reads CASSRDRGGYGYTF. DNA for the CDR3: TGTGCCAGTAGCCGGGACAGGGGGGGCTATGGCTACACCTTC. V and J are TRBV19 and TRBJ1-2; 11 bases are shared with TRBD1. J lost 4 bases, V lost 6 bases, and 4 bases had no gene match. The germline gives CDR1 LNHDA, CDR2 SQIVND (reference sequence). The CDR3 has 14 amino acids.

The chain has TRBV20-1 and TRBJ2-7; no firm D call. Trimming took 3 bases from V and 7 from J, leaving 7 bases between them. CDR3 length equals 10 residues. Germline CDR1 DFQATT, CDR2 SNEGSKA (reference sequence). The CDR3 spells CSASSREQYV. Here the CDR3 DNA reads TGCAGTGCTAGTAGCCGAGAGCAGTACGTC.

This sequence joins TRBV5-1 and TRBJ1-2; D is possibly TRBD1 (5 bases). Germline V gives CDR1 SGHRS, CDR2 YFSETQ. This CDR3 region has 13 residues. Trimming left V 2 bases short and J 6 bases short, with 11 bases between. CDR3 DNA: TGCGCCAGCAGCTTCCAAACGGGGGATGGCTACACCTTC. Protein sequence: CASSFQTGDGYTF. Variable domain in full (rest from reference TRBV5-1 and TRBJ1-2): KAGVTQTPRYLIKTRGQQVTLSCSPISGHRSVSWYQQTPGQGLQFLFEYFSETQRNKGNFPGRFSGRQFSNSRSEMNVSTLELGDSALYLCASSFQTGDGYTFGSGTRLTVV.

This rearrangement joins TRBV28 to TRBJ1-1, with D possibly matching TRBD1 (5 bases). The length of the CDR3 is 15 residues. In germline, CDR1 is MDHEN, CDR2 SYDVKM. V shed 7 bases and J shed 5 bases, with 20 bases lying between them. CDR3 protein: CASNSLGATETEAFF. CDR3 in DNA: TGTGCCAGCAACTCTTTAGGGGCAACGGAGACTGAAGCTTTCTTT.